This TCR beta chain derives from a study of T-cell reconstitution after alpha-beta-depleted transplantation in children. Unique molecular identifiers were incorporated into the prepared TCRbeta library. TCRdb re-called the PCR reads through MiXCR, storing one row per CDR3 protein. The data hold more than 550,000 distinct CDR3 sequences, with roughly 10% observed a single time. This clonotype was found many times. With V trimmed by 5 bases and J by 2 bases, 3 bases remained unmatched. The CDR3 consists of 14 residues. Germline CDR1 SEHNR, CDR2 FQNEAQ (reference sequence). This material consisted of PBMCs from the stem cell graft donor, taken from the stem cell graft. The chain links TRBV7-9 to TRBJ2-3, with 8 bases that match TRBD1. The clonotype originates from a human donor who donated a stem cell graft to a child with acute myeloid leukemia. DNA for the CDR3: TGTGCCAGCAGCCTGGGACAGGCCACAGATACGCAGTATTTT. Amino acids: CASSLGQATDTQYF.